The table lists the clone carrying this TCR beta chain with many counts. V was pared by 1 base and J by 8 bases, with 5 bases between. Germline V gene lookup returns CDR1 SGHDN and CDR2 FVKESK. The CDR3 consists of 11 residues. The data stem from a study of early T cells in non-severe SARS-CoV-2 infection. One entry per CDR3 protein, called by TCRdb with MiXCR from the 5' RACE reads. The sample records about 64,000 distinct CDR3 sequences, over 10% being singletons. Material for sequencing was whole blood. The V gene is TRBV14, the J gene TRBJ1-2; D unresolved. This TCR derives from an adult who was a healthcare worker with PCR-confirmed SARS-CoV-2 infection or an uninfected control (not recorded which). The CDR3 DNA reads TGTGCCAGCAGCCAAGGATTCGGCTACACCTTC. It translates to CASSQGFGYTF.